Below are 15 T cell receptor beta chains sequenced from a single sample in a study of shared clonotypes between healthy human individuals. TCRdb's copy holds only in-frame clones and misses some; the assay was immunoSEQ multiplex PCR. Of approximately 480,000 clones in the sample, about 75% were seen once. The sequencing input was PBMCs. These receptors originate from a woman in her 40s in good health. Some clones in this sample may be carry-over from other donors' samples.

V gene TRBV4-1 combines with J gene TRBJ1-6; D not resolved. This CDR3 is 15 amino acids long. CDR1 MGHRA and CDR2 YSYEKL come from the germline V gene. V gave up 0 bases and J gave up 9 bases, with 12 bases separating them. CDR3 in DNA: TGCGCCAGCAGCCAAGATTGGCCGATTGGTTCACCCCTCCACTTT. Protein product: CASSQDWPIGSPLHF.

Comments on this clone: Other DNA sequences in this specimen translate into the identical CDR3. The chain joins TRBV18 to TRBJ2-5, with D perhaps being TRBD1 or TRBD2 (7 bases each). Trimming left V 3 bases short and J 4 bases short, with 9 bases between. This CDR3 region has 13 residues. Germline values: CDR1 KGHSH, CDR2 LQKENI. The CDR3 nucleotides are TGTGCCAGCTCACCCAGGGGGGGAGAGACCCAGTACTTC. Translation gives CASSPRGGETQYF.

The gene calls are TRBV19 and TRBJ2-7, with TRBD2 matching 8 bases. The CDR3 has 14 residues. Germline V CDR1 and CDR2: LNHDA, SQIVND (reference sequence). V dropped 3 bases and J dropped 3; count of bases not matched to a gene: 4. The CDR3 loop is CASSMERGHYEQYF. The CDR3 DNA follows: TGTGCCAGTAGTATGGAGCGGGGGCACTACGAGCAGTACTTC.

V gene TRBV10-2 combines with J gene TRBJ2-3; D is undetermined. The CDR3 is made up of 12 amino acids. Per the germline V gene, CDR1 is WSHSY and CDR2 is SAAADI. The V end was cut by 0 bases, the J end by 5 bases, with 3 bases between. CDR3 residues: CASSESRDTQYF. In DNA, the CDR3 is TGCGCCAGCAGTGAGTCTCGAGATACGCAGTATTTT.

The CDR3 DNA follows: TGCGCCAGCAGAAAGGACGGTGGGTTATCTGGGGAGACCCAGTACTTC. It yields the protein CASRKDGGLSGETQYF. The chain couples TRBV5-1 to TRBJ2-5; D unresolved. CDR1 SGHRS and CDR2 YFSETQ come from the germline V gene. This CDR3 spans 16 amino acids. Trimming stripped 5 bases from V and 5 bases from J, with 22 bases between.

The chain joins TRBV5-6 to TRBJ1-2; no reliable D call. In germline, CDR1 is SGHDT, CDR2 YYEEEE. Trimming took off 2 bases at V and 0 bases at J, with 5 bases between the two ends. The CDR3 extends over 13 amino acids. CDR3 sequence: CASSLSANYGYTF. The CDR3 coding sequence is TGTGCCAGCAGCTTAAGCGCTAACTATGGCTACACCTTC.

This clone showed up just a few times. This chain uses TRBV27 with TRBJ1-1; the D is unclear. The V and J ends lost 2 bases and 3 bases respectively, with 7 bases between them. CDR3 size: 13 residues. Per germline, CDR1 MNHEY and CDR2 SMNVEV (reference sequence). The chain's CDR3 is CASSLRAYTEAFF. CDR3 nucleotides: TGTGCCAGCAGTTTAAGGGCCTACACTGAAGCTTTCTTT.

The rearrangement links TRBV19 to TRBJ1-1; D is perhaps TRBD1 (5 bases). CDR3 length equals 13 residues. The V gene lost 8 bases and the J gene lost 2 bases, with 12 bases spanning the gap. Germline CDR1 is LNHDA and CDR2 is SQIVND (reference sequence). The CDR3 spells CASAPGYNTEAFF. The CDR3 DNA is TGTGCCAGTGCACCAGGGTATAACACTGAAGCTTTCTTT.

The V and J genes are TRBV28 and TRBJ2-1; no definite D call. The V end was cut by 2 bases, the J end by 6 bases, with 5 bases between. This CDR3 region has 12 residues. The germline CDR1 and CDR2 sequences are MDHEN and SYDVKM. CDR3 protein: CASSLTGNEQFF. For the CDR3, the DNA is TGTGCCAGCAGTTTAACCGGCAATGAGCAGTTCTTC.

This sequence joins TRBV7-2 and TRBJ2-1; 13 nucleotides line up with TRBD2. Germline V gives CDR1 SGHTA, CDR2 FQGNSA. The CDR3 runs to 18 residues. Trimming removed 2 bases from V and 3 bases from J; junction bases left unmatched: 7. Here the CDR3 reads CASSLKLAGGPFYNEQFF. The CDR3 DNA follows: TGTGCCAGCAGCTTAAAACTAGCGGGAGGGCCTTTCTACAATGAGCAGTTCTTC.

The V gene is TRBV9, the J gene TRBJ2-3; no firm D call. Germline V lookup: CDR1 SGDLS, CDR2 YYNGEE. The CDR3 spans 12 residues. The ends were cut back, 0 bases at V and 6 bases at J, with 5 bases in the middle. The CDR3 DNA follows: TGTGCCAGCAGCGTAGGGGTGGATACGCAGTATTTT. Translated, it gives CASSVGVDTQYF.

This chain uses TRBV5-1 with TRBJ1-1, with 7 nucleotides matching TRBD1. Germline CDR1 and CDR2: SGHRS and YFSETQ. V lost 5 bases and J lost 4; bases outside the gene matches: 8. CDR3 length equals 14 residues. As DNA, the CDR3 is TGCGCCAGCAGGAGGGACAGCCCCGGCACTGAAGCTTTCTTT. Protein product: CASRRDSPGTEAFF.

The chain couples TRBV7-2 to TRBJ2-7; perhaps TRBD2 as D (6 bases). The V and J ends lost 0 bases and 3 bases respectively, with 15 bases between them. The CDR3 runs 16 residues. Germline CDR1 is SGHTA and CDR2 is FQGNSA. Written as DNA, the CDR3 is TGTGCCAGCAGCTTAGCGTTTGCGGGATCCGTCTACGAGCAGTACTTC. Encoded protein: CASSLAFAGSVYEQYF.

This clone has only a few counts. The genes are TRBV5-4 and TRBJ2-7, with D tentatively TRBD1 (6 bases). Trimming took off 3 bases at V and 0 bases at J, with 7 bases between the two ends. Germline V lookup: CDR1 SGHNT, CDR2 YYREEE (reference sequence). This CDR3 region has 13 residues. The chain's CDR3 is CASSSDSSYEQYF. CDR3 coding DNA: TGTGCCAGCAGCTCGGACAGCTCCTACGAGCAGTACTTC. The variable domain in full, completed from reference TRBV5-4 and TRBJ2-7, reads ETGVTQSPTHLIKTRGQQVTLRCSSQSGHNTVSWYQQALGQGPQFIFQYYREEENGRGNFPPRFSGLQFPNYSSELNVNALELDDSALYLCASSSDSSYEQYFGPGTRLTVT.

The chain uses TRBV5-4 and TRBJ1-2, with D unresolved. The CDR3 is 14 residues long. From germline, CDR1 is SGHNT and CDR2 YYREEE (reference sequence). V was pared by 0 bases and J by 3 bases, with 9 bases between. In DNA form, the CDR3 reads TGTGCCAGCAGCTTGGACCGACTGGACTATGGCTACACCTTC. Amino acid sequence: CASSLDRLDYGYTF.